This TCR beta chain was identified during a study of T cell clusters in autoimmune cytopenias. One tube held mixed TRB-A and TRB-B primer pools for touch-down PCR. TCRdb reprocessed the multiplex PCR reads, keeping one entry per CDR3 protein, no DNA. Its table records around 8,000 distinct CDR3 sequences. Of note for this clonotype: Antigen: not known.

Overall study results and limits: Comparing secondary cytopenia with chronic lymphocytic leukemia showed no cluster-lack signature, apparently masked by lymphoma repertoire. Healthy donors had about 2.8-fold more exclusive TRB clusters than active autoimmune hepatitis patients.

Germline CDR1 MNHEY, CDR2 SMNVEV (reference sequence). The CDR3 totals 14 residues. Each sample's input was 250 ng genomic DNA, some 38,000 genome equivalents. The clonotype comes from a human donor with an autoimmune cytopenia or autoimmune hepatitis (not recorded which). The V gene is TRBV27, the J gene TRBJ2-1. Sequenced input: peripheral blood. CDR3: CAISRRGLYNEQFF.